The entry below describes one TCR beta chain. What it binds is not known. Sequencing used immunoSEQ multiplex PCR; TCRdb keeps in-frame clones, though not all of them. The data contain roughly 160,000 clones, approximately 90% of them seen just once; the ten biggest clones take up approximately 4.3%. The CDR3 is 16 residues long. Germline V gene lookup returns CDR1 LNHDA and CDR2 SQIVND (reference sequence). The V gene end was trimmed by 6 bases and the J gene end by 3 bases; junction bases not matched to a gene: 9. This sample was taken from a study of T cell responses to AZD1222 COVID-19 vaccine. Points from the study as a whole: Spike-wide vaccine-associated CD4 TCRs dominated at 160-218 and 743-854. Clonal diversity may have been underestimated in mostly white British donors.

The sequence came from an adult who received the AZD1222 COVID-19 vaccine. This specimen was peripheral blood, taken 28 days after the second AZD1222 dose. The J gene is TRBJ1-3, the V gene TRBV19; TRBD1 aligns across 9 bases. CDR3 DNA: TGTGCCAGTAGCGTCCCCGGGACAGGGATTGGAAACACCATATATTTT. Protein sequence: CASSVPGTGIGNTIYF.